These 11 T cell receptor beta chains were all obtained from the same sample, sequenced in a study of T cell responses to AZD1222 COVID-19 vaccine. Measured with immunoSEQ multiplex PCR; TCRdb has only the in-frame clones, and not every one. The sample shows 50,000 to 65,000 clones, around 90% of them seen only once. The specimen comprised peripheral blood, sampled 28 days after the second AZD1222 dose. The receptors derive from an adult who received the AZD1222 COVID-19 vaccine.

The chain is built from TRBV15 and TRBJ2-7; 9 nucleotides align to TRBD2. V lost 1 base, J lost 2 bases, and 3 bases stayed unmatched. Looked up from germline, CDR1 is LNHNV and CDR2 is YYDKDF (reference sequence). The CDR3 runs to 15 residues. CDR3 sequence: CATSRVLAGPYEQYF. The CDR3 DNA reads TGTGCCACCAGCAGAGTTCTAGCGGGGCCCTACGAGCAGTACTTC.

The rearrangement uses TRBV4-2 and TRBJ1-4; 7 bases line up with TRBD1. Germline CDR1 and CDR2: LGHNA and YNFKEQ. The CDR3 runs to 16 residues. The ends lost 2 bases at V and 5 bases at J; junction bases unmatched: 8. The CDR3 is CASSQILGTVNEKLFF. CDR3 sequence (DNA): TGTGCCAGCAGCCAAATTTTAGGGACAGTGAATGAAAAACTGTTTTTT.

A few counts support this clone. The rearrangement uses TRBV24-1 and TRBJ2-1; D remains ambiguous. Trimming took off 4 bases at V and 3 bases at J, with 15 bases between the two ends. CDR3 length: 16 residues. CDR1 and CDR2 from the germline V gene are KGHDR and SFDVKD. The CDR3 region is CATSDPGSMVYNEQFF. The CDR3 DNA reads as TGTGCCACCAGTGACCCCGGATCTATGGTCTACAATGAGCAGTTCTTC.

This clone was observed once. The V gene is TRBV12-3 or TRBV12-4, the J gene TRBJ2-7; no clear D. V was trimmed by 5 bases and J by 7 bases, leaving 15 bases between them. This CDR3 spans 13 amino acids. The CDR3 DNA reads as TGTGCCAGCAGTCTCCAGTGGCGAAGGGAGCAGTACTTC. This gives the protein CASSLQWRREQYF.

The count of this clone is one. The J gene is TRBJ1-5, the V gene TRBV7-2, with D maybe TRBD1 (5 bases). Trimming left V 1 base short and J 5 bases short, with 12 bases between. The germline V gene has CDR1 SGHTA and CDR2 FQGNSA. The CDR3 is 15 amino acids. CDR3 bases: TGTGCCAGCAGCTTAGGGGTACCGGGGCATCAGCCCCAGCATTTT. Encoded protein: CASSLGVPGHQPQHF.

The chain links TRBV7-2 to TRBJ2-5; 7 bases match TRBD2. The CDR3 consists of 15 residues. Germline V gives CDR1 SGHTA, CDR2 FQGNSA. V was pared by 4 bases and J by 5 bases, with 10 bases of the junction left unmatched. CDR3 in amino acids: CASSWGGGPLETQYF. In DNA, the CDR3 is TGTGCCAGCAGCTGGGGGGGAGGGCCCCTTGAGACCCAGTACTTC.

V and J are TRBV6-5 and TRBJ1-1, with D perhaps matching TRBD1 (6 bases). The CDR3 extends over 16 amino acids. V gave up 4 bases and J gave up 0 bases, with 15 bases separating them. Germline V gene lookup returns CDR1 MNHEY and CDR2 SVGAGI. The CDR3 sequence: CASSSFRRQVNTEAFF. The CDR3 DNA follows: TGTGCCAGCAGTTCCTTCCGGAGACAGGTGAACACTGAAGCTTTCTTT.

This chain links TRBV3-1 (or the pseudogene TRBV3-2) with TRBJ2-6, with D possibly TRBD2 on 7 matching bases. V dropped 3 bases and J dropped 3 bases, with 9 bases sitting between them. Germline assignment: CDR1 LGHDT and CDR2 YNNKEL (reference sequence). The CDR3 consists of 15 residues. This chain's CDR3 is CASSQGGLGANVLTF. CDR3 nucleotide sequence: TGTGCCAGCAGCCAGGGGGGGCTTGGGGCCAACGTCCTGACTTTC.

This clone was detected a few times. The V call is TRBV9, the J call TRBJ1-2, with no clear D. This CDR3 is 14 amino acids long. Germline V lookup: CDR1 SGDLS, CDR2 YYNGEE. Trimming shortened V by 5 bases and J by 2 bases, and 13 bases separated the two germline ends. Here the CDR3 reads CASSGESGNYGYTF. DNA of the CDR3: TGTGCCAGCAGTGGGGAATCTGGGAACTATGGCTACACCTTC.

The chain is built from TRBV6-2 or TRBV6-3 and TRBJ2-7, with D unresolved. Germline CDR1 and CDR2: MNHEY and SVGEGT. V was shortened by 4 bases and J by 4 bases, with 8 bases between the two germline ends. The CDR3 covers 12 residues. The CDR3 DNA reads TGTGCCAGCAGTTTACCAGCTTACGAGCAGTACTTC. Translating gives CASSLPAYEQYF.

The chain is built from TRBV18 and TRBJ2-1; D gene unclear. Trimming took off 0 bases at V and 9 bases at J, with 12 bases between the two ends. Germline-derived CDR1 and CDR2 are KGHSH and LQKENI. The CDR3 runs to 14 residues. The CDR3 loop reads CASSPPSPHLEQFF. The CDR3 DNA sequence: TGTGCCAGCTCACCACCTAGCCCCCACCTTGAGCAGTTCTTC. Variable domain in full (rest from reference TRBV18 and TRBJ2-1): NAGVMQNPRHLVRRRGQEARLRCSPMKGHSHVYWYRQLPEEGLKFMVYLQKENIIDESGMPKERFSAEFPKEGPSILRIQQVVRGDSAAYFCASSPPSPHLEQFFGPGTRLTVL.